This record covers a single T cell receptor (beta chain). Its antigen is as yet unknown. Germline V gene data show CDR1 as MGHRA and CDR2 as YSYEKL. This CDR3 spans 14 amino acids. V lost 0 bases and J lost 2, with 7 bases in between. It was CD45RO-negative cells, positively selected for CCR7, that made up naive CD8 cells, with terminally differentiated effector memory CD45RA+ cells excluded. Participating donors were healthy, HIV-negative adults free of recent acute infections or vaccinations. Among the donors, all were Caucasian adults who lived in Nashville, Tennessee. The data are from a study of shared clonotypes between healthy human individuals. Study-level information: Three plates each covered CD4 naive and memory; CD8 naive two, CD8 memory one. Points from the study as a whole: The four-donor shared clonotypes exceeded non-shared clonotypes in generation probability, with non-shared ones scoring lower.

Repertoires were generated with immunoSEQ multiplex PCR, while TCRdb's copy carries only in-frame clones and drops some. The table lists approximately 810,000 clones, around 93% of them singletons, with about 24% in the top ten. This receptor was taken from a man aged 25-45 years in good health. This chain connects TRBV4-1 to TRBJ1-2; no firm D call. The material sequenced was naive CD8+ T cells sorted from blood. CDR3 nucleotides: TGCGCCAGCAGCCAAGAAATAGGGAACTATGGCTACACCTTC. Amino acids: CASSQEIGNYGYTF.